Following are 15 T cell receptor beta chains from one sample sequenced in a study of CD8 T cells in Susac syndrome. Random hexamers were used to reverse transcribe the RNA input (about 0.45 to 1 ug). TCRdb itself ran the immunoSEQ multiplex PCR reads through MiXCR, one entry per CDR3 protein. Of 200,000 to 250,000 distinct CDR3 sequences detected, about 93% appear once; the ten largest clones hold about 0.15%. The sample consisted of CD8+ T cells from PBMCs. The receptors here all came from a human donor with multiple sclerosis.

The rearrangement uses TRBV5-5 and TRBJ2-7; possibly TRBD1 or TRBD2 for D (5 bases each). Germline values: CDR1 SGHKS, CDR2 YYEKEE (reference sequence). The CDR3 sequence is 13 residues long. Trimming left V 4 bases short and J 1 base short, with 9 bases between. The DNA of the CDR3 is TGTGCCAGCAGCGTGGGGGAGTCCTACGAGCAGTACTTC. As protein: CASSVGESYEQYF.

The chain uses TRBV3-1 and TRBJ1-5, with D perhaps TRBD1 (6 bases). The CDR3 is 17 residues long. V was cut by 0 bases and J by 5 bases, with 17 bases left in between. Germline assignment: CDR1 LGHDT and CDR2 YNNKEL (reference sequence). CDR3 coding DNA: TGTGCCAGCAGCCAAGAAGGAGGAGGGGGGTTTGATCAGCCCCAGCATTTT. Amino acids: CASSQEGGGGFDQPQHF.

The J gene is TRBJ2-7, the V gene TRBV7-6; D is unclear. Trimming pared 5 bases from V and 4 bases from J, leaving 15 bases between. Germline V gene data show CDR1 as SGHVS and CDR2 as FNYEAQ. The CDR3 loop spans 14 amino acids. The CDR3 sequence: CASSPRSSQYEQYF. The CDR3 nucleotides are TGTGCCAGCAGCCCCCGGTCTTCCCAATACGAGCAGTACTTC.

This rearrangement joins TRBV6-6 to TRBJ1-6; D not certain. Germline CDR1 MNHNY, CDR2 SVGAGI (reference sequence). The CDR3 extends over 15 amino acids. The germline V and J ends were trimmed by 2 bases and 10 bases, with 15 bases remaining between them. The CDR3 coding sequence is TGTGCCAGCAGTTACGCGCCCATGAGTGTCTCACCCCTCCACTTT. Its translation: CASSYAPMSVSPLHF.

This rearrangement joins TRBV4-1 to TRBJ2-1; 10 nucleotides agree with TRBD2. CDR1 and CDR2 from the germline V gene are MGHRA and YSYEKL. J was trimmed by 7 bases and V by 4 bases; bases with no gene match: 16. CDR3 length equals 18 residues. The CDR3 coding sequence is TGCGCCAGCAGCCTCCCATCAGGGACTAGCGCCCGGTTGAATGAGCAGTTCTTC. Protein sequence: CASSLPSGTSARLNEQFF.

As DNA, the CDR3 is TGCGCCAGCAGCCCAGGGCTAGCGGAGGGGCGCTCCTACAATGAGCAGTTCTTC. Amino acids: CASSPGLAEGRSYNEQFF. V gene TRBV4-1 combines with J gene TRBJ2-1; 7 nucleotides align to TRBD2. Unmatched junction bases numbered 12, after V lost 4 bases and J lost 0 bases. Germline V gives CDR1 MGHRA, CDR2 YSYEKL. CDR3 length: 18 residues.

The chain recombines TRBV19 with TRBJ2-3; no firm D call. The germline gives CDR1 LNHDA, CDR2 SQIVND (reference sequence). V was trimmed by 3 bases and J by 6 bases, leaving 7 bases between them. The CDR3 has 12 residues. CDR3 nucleotide sequence: TGTGCCAGTAGTATGTCGTCCGATACGCAGTATTTT. It translates to CASSMSSDTQYF.

This chain connects TRBV7-9 to TRBJ2-7; 9 bases match TRBD2. The CDR3 totals 16 residues. Per germline, CDR1 SEHNR and CDR2 FQNEAQ (reference sequence). J gave up 6 bases and V 1 base, and 10 bases lay outside the gene matches. CDR3 amino acids: CASSLVLAGTHGEQYF. CDR3 DNA: TGTGCCAGCAGCTTAGTGCTAGCGGGGACTCATGGCGAGCAGTACTTC.

The chain has TRBV5-6 and TRBJ2-5; D call uncertain. CDR3 length: 15 residues. CDR1 is SGHDT and CDR2 is YYEEEE in the germline V gene. V lost 7 bases, J lost 1 base, and 17 bases lay in between. The CDR3 region is CASDSVVGPQETQYF. The CDR3 bases are TGTGCCAGCGACTCCGTGGTAGGACCCCAAGAGACCCAGTACTTC.

This rearrangement joins TRBV5-6 to TRBJ2-7, with D perhaps TRBD1 (5 bases). This CDR3 is 13 amino acids long. V was shortened by 0 bases and J by 6 bases, with 10 bases between the two germline ends. CDR1 is SGHDT, CDR2 YYEEEE, per germline. CDR3 sequence (DNA): TGTGCCAGCAGCTTGGAAGCAGGGCCCGAGCAGTACTTC. It encodes CASSLEAGPEQYF. The entire variable domain, with the rest obtained from reference TRBV5-6 and TRBJ2-7, is as follows: DAGVTQSPTHLIKTRGQQVTLRCSPKSGHDTVSWYQQALGQGPQFIFQYYEEEERQRGNFPDRFSGHQFPNYSSELNVNALLLGDSALYLCASSLEAGPEQYFGPGTRLTVT.

The CDR3 reads CASSPSGYEQYF. In DNA, the CDR3 is TGTGCCAGCAGCCCCTCCGGGTACGAGCAGTACTTC. The V and J genes are TRBV3-1 and TRBJ2-7; D not certain. The V and J ends lost 4 bases and 4 bases respectively, with 8 bases between them. Germline lookup yields CDR1 LGHDT and CDR2 YNNKEL (reference sequence). This CDR3 region has 12 residues.

This rearrangement joins TRBV28 to TRBJ2-3; 9 nucleotides match TRBD1. CDR1 and CDR2 from the germline V gene are MDHEN and SYDVKM. The CDR3 extends over 15 amino acids. The V and J ends lost 5 bases and 3 bases, in that order; junction bases with no gene match: 6. CDR3 sequence (DNA): TGTGCCAGCAGTCGGACAGGGGATCGGACAGATACGCAGTATTTT. Amino acid sequence: CASSRTGDRTDTQYF.

The chain recombines TRBV19 with TRBJ2-1; TRBD1 agrees at 7 bases. This CDR3 comprises 15 residues. Per germline, CDR1 LNHDA and CDR2 SQIVND (reference sequence). V dropped 3 bases and J dropped 1; count of bases not matched to a gene: 3. This CDR3 reads CASSITGVSYNEQFF. CDR3 in DNA: TGTGCCAGTAGTATCACAGGGGTATCCTACAATGAGCAGTTCTTC.

V usage is TRBV12-3 or TRBV12-4 and J usage is TRBJ2-1, with D unclear. The CDR3 runs to 12 residues. The V end lost 5 bases, the J end lost 7 bases, and 9 bases lay between the germline ends. The CDR3 DNA reads TGTGCCAGCAGTCCAAGTAGGAATGAGCAGTTCTTC. It yields the protein CASSPSRNEQFF.

The chain carries TRBV5-6 and TRBJ2-1; 9 nucleotides match TRBD1. Germline CDR1 SGHDT, CDR2 YYEEEE. V was clipped by 4 bases and J by 8 bases; unmatched bases: 7. This CDR3 has 14 residues. The CDR3 region is CASSPGQGLHEQFF. CDR3 nucleotides: TGTGCCAGCAGCCCGGGACAGGGACTCCATGAGCAGTTCTTC.